This T cell receptor beta chain was recovered during a study of cytomegalovirus exposure and HLA in healthy donors. Whole-study results and caveats: Prior analysis indicated that the majority of TCR beta V segments exhibited productivity approximately 90% or approximately 30% of the time.

The PCR contained 60 Vbeta and 13 Jbeta primers. Assay: immunoSEQ multiplex PCR; the TCRdb copy retains only in-frame clones and omits some. The sample shows more than 150,000 clones, roughly four fifths of them seen only once. Unrecorded immune exposure was likely among donors, who were nominally healthy when sampled. V was cut by 5 bases and J by 1 base, with 9 bases left in between. CDR3 length equals 13 residues. Germline V gene lookup returns CDR1 SGHKS and CDR2 YYEKEE (reference sequence). About this clone: Its antigen is unknown.

The origin of this receptor is a young man in good health and CMV-seronegative. The sequencing input was PBMCs. The genes are TRBV5-5 and TRBJ1-2; D gene uncertain. The CDR3 DNA reads TGTGCCAGCAGTAGCAGTTTTAACTATGGCTACACCTTC. This encodes CASSSSFNYGYTF.